A selection of T cell receptor beta chains follows, all from one sample in a study of a mutant IDH1 vaccine in newly diagnosed glioma. Only in-frame clones appear in the TCRdb table, and some are missing; sequencing was by immunoSEQ multiplex PCR. The table includes about 55,000 clones, about 80% detected once. What these receptors recognize is not known. This sample comprised PBMCs, obtained from a glioma patient whose treatment included an IDH1 peptide vaccine. The source of these receptors is a man between 40 and 49 years old with glioma. Both conserved end residues are part of each CDR3. D genes are given only for firm matches. A row's size may be missing; if present it is once, few, many or a size class.

size: .; D: .; J: TRBJ1-1; V: TRBV19; DNA: TGTGCCAGTAGTTCATTATCGGGCCACAGAGGACGCAACCCATCGTCTGTCATGAACACTGAAGCTTTCTTT; CDR3: CASSSLSGHRGRNPSSVMNTEAFF
size: .; D: TRBD2; J: TRBJ2-5; V: TRBV5-4; DNA: TGTGCCAGCAGCGGAGGGACTAGCGGGGTGGTGGAGACCCAGTACTTC; CDR3: CASSGGTSGVVETQYF
size: .; D: .; J: TRBJ2-1; V: TRBV6-4; DNA: TGTGCCAGCAGTGATACAGATAGCTCCTACAATGAGCAGTTCTTC; CDR3: CASSDTDSSYNEQFF
size: .; D: TRBD1; J: TRBJ1-5; V: TRBV6-5; DNA: TGTGCCAGCAGTTTGACAGGGGCCGACAATCAGCCCCAGCATTTT; CDR3: CASSLTGADNQPQHF
size: few; D: .; J: TRBJ2-7; V: TRBV6-6; DNA: TGTGCCAGCAGTTACAAGGAGGGCCCCTACGAGCAGTACTTC; CDR3: CASSYKEGPYEQYF
size: .; D: .; J: TRBJ1-6; V: TRBV27; DNA: TGTGCCAGCAGTTTATCGCCCCATAATAATTCACCCCTCCACTTT; CDR3: CASSLSPHNNSPLHF
size: few; D: .; J: TRBJ1-2; V: TRBV7-2; DNA: TGTGCCAGCGGCAACAGGGTTAGCAACTATGGCTACACCTTC; CDR3: CASGNRVSNYGYTF
size: .; D: .; J: TRBJ2-3; V: TRBV5-1; DNA: TGCGCCAGCAGCTTGGCCCCGACAGGGACTAGCACAGATACGCAGTATTTT; CDR3: CASSLAPTGTSTDTQYF
size: medium-sized; D: .; J: TRBJ1-4; V: TRBV6-1; DNA: TGTGCCAGCAGTCCCGAGGGTTGGGCTAATGAAAAACTGTTTTTT; CDR3: CASSPEGWANEKLFF
size: .; D: TRBD1; J: TRBJ1-5; V: TRBV2; DNA: TGTGCCAGCAGCGGGACAGGGTGGGTCAATCAGCCCCAGCATTTT; CDR3: CASSGTGWVNQPQHF
size: once; D: .; J: TRBJ1-1; V: TRBV7-3; DNA: TGTGCCAGCAGCCCAGGGCACGGGGGTACTGAAGCTTTCTTT; CDR3: CASSPGHGGTEAFF
size: .; D: .; J: TRBJ2-7; V: TRBV5-6; DNA: TGTGCCAGCAGCCATGGTAGCTCCTACGAGCAGTACTTC; CDR3: CASSHGSSYEQYF
size: .; D: .; J: TRBJ1-2; V: TRBV30; DNA: TGTGCCTGGAGTGTGGCAGACGGCCTCGGCTACACCTTC; CDR3: CAWSVADGLGYTF
size: .; D: .; J: TRBJ1-5; V: TRBV4-1; DNA: TGCGCCAGCAGCCAAGATCGCAATCAGCCCCAGCATTTT; CDR3: CASSQDRNQPQHF
size: .; D: .; J: TRBJ1-5; V: TRBV7-2; DNA: TGTGCCAGCAGCGGATACAATCAGCCCCAGCATTTT; CDR3: CASSGYNQPQHF
size: .; D: TRBD1; J: TRBJ1-1; V: TRBV13; DNA: TGTGCCAGCAGCTTACTGGGACAGATGAACACTGAAGCTTTCTTT; CDR3: CASSLLGQMNTEAFF
size: .; D: .; J: TRBJ1-6; V: TRBV4-1; DNA: TGCGCCAGCAGCCAATCCGCCGGGGGGGGTTATGGAAATTCACCCCTCCACTTT; CDR3: CASSQSAGGGYGNSPLHF
size: .; D: TRBD1; J: TRBJ2-7; V: TRBV11-2; DNA: TGTGCCAGCAGCCAACAAGGGACAGGGCCCTACGAGCAGTACTTC; CDR3: CASSQQGTGPYEQYF
size: .; D: .; J: TRBJ1-1; V: TRBV19; DNA: TGTGCCAGTAGTATACAGGGGAACACTGAAGCTTTCTTT; CDR3: CASSIQGNTEAFF
size: .; D: .; J: TRBJ2-1; V: TRBV6-6; DNA: TGTGCCAGCAGTTATGAGGGGCGAGGTGAGCAGTTCTTC; CDR3: CASSYEGRGEQFF
size: .; D: .; J: TRBJ2-2; V: TRBV29-1; DNA: TGCAGCGCCACCAACACGCAGGGGCGAGCCGGGGAGCTGTTTTTT; CDR3: CSATNTQGRAGELFF
size: .; D: TRBD1; J: TRBJ1-1; V: TRBV4-1; DNA: TGCGCCAGCAGCCCCGGGGGTGCGACAGGGAGGGCTGAAGCTTTCTTT; CDR3: CASSPGGATGRAEAFF
size: few; D: TRBD1; J: TRBJ1-4; V: TRBV7-9; DNA: TGTGCCAGCAGCCAGGGGGACAGGGATAATGAAAAACTGTTTTTT; CDR3: CASSQGDRDNEKLFF
size: .; D: .; J: TRBJ2-7; V: TRBV30; DNA: TGTGCCTGGAGTTCACCAAGGGACACCCTCTCCTACGAGCAGTACTTC; CDR3: CAWSSPRDTLSYEQYF
size: .; D: TRBD1; J: TRBJ1-6; V: TRBV30; DNA: TGTGCCTGGAGTGTACGTCCAGGGGGCGATTCACCCCTCCACTTT; CDR3: CAWSVRPGGDSPLHF
size: .; D: TRBD1; J: TRBJ1-2; V: TRBV5-6; DNA: TGTGCCAGCAGCTGGGAGGGGGCAGTCTACTATGGCTACACCTTC; CDR3: CASSWEGAVYYGYTF
size: .; D: .; J: TRBJ1-2; V: TRBV18; DNA: TGTGCCAGCTCACCACGGATATCCGGAGACCAAAACTATGGCTACACCTTC; CDR3: CASSPRISGDQNYGYTF
size: once; D: TRBD2; J: TRBJ2-3; V: TRBV5-6; DNA: TGTGCCAGCAGCTTACGGGGGGGCGGAGATACGCAGTATTTT; CDR3: CASSLRGGGDTQYF
size: .; D: TRBD2; J: TRBJ2-5; V: TRBV6-5; DNA: TGTGCCAGCAGTTGGGGGGGACTACAAGAGACCCAGTACTTC; CDR3: CASSWGGLQETQYF
size: .; D: .; J: TRBJ1-5; V: TRBV2; DNA: TGTGCCAGCAGTGAGACAGCGAGCAATCAGCCCCAGCATTTT; CDR3: CASSETASNQPQHF
size: .; D: TRBD1; J: TRBJ2-3; V: TRBV2; DNA: TGTGCCAGCAGCCTGGGACAGCTCACAGATACGCAGTATTTT; CDR3: CASSLGQLTDTQYF
size: once; D: .; J: TRBJ1-2; V: TRBV2; DNA: TGTGCCAGCACTGAACCCGGCTATAACTATGGCTACACCTTC; CDR3: CASTEPGYNYGYTF
size: .; D: .; J: TRBJ1-5; V: TRBV7-9; DNA: TGTGCCAGCAGCTTAGCAGGGGGATACAATCAGCCCCAGCATTTT; CDR3: CASSLAGGYNQPQHF
size: .; D: .; J: TRBJ1-2; V: TRBV7-2; DNA: TGTGCCAGCAGCTTAGGTCCGGCAGGGGAATCCTATGGCTACACCTTC; CDR3: CASSLGPAGESYGYTF
size: .; D: .; J: TRBJ2-2; V: TRBV4-1; DNA: TGCGCCAGCAGCCAAGACCCAGGGGCCGGGGAGCTGTTTTTT; CDR3: CASSQDPGAGELFF
size: few; D: .; J: TRBJ1-6; V: TRBV2; DNA: TGTGCCAGCAAAGGGGAAAGCTCCTATAATTCACCCCTCCACTTT; CDR3: CASKGESSYNSPLHF
size: .; D: .; J: TRBJ1-3; V: TRBV2; DNA: TGTGCCAGCAGTCTCAGAATCTCTGGAAACACCATATATTTT; CDR3: CASSLRISGNTIYF
size: .; D: TRBD1; J: TRBJ2-1; V: TRBV19; DNA: TGTGCCAGTACCGTAAGGACAGGGGGAGAGTATGAGCAGTTCTTC; CDR3: CASTVRTGGEYEQFF
size: .; D: .; J: TRBJ2-7; V: TRBV7-2; DNA: TGTGCCAGCAGCCCAAATTACGAGCAGTACTTC; CDR3: CASSPNYEQYF
size: few; D: .; J: TRBJ1-1; V: TRBV30; DNA: TGTGCCTGGAGACGTCCCACTGAAGCTTTCTTT; CDR3: CAWRRPTEAFF